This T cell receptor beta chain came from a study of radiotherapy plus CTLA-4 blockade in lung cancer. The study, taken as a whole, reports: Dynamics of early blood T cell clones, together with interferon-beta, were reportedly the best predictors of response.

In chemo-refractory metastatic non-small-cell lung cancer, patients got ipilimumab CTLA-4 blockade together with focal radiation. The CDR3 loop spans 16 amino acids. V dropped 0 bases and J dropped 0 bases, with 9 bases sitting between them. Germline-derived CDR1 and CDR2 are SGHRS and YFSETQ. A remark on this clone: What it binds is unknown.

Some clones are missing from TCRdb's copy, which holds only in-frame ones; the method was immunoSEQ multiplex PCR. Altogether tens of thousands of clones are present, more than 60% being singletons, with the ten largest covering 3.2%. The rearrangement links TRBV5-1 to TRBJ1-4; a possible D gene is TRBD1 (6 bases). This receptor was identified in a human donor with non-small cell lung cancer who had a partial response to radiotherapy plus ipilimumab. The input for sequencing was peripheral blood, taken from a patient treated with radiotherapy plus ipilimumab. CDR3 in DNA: TGCGCCAGCAGCTTGGACCCAGGGGCAACTAATGAAAAACTGTTTTTT. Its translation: CASSLDPGATNEKLFF. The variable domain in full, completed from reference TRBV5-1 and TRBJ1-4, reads KAGVTQTPRYLIKTRGQQVTLSCSPISGHRSVSWYQQTPGQGLQFLFEYFSETQRNKGNFPGRFSGRQFSNSRSEMNVSTLELGDSALYLCASSLDPGATNEKLFFGSGTQLSVL.